This record covers a single T cell receptor beta chain. Deletions cut 5 bases from V and 5 bases from J, with 10 bases between. The CDR3 totals 12 residues. The germline V gene has CDR1 PRHDT and CDR2 FYEKMQ (reference sequence). Naive CD8 isolation took CD45RO-negative cells positively selected for CCR7 and excluded terminally differentiated effector memory CD45RA+ cells. In the original processing: Filtering differed because ImmunoSEQ produced junction-only sequences that carried no quality scores. Only in-frame clones appear in the TCRdb table, and some are missing; sequencing was by immunoSEQ multiplex PCR. From that table come the V and J calls and clone size; the DNA was used to work out D and trimming. The sample includes about 2.1 million clones, 90% to 95% of them seen just once. The data were taken from a study of shared clonotypes between healthy human individuals.

The chain uses TRBV13 and TRBJ2-7; D unclear. The receptor comes from a man aged 18-30 years in good health. Some clones in this sample may be carry-over from other donors' samples. Sequenced material: naive CD8+ T cells from PBMCs. As DNA, the CDR3 is TGTGCCAGCAGCCCCGGAAGGCACGAGCAGTACTTC. Translated: CASSPGRHEQYF.